This entry lists 24 T cell receptor beta chains sequenced from one sample in a study of graft-versus-host responses after intestinal transplantation (dated by TCRdb to 2020 to 2022). The time point label, read with the paper, signifies: cells obtained before transplantation from donor or recipient. Libraries were prepared through the immunoSEQ multiplex PCR assay. TCRdb obtained this table from immuneACCESS and retained in-frame rearrangements with V and J assigned. These tables miss some clones; where compared with another copy, unresolved V genes account for less than half of the shortfall, and the remainder is unexplained. This sample holds 75,000 to 100,000 clones; around 93% were observed only once. The top ten constitute 0.45% to 0.6% of the sample. Their specific antigens are unknown. Sequencing used unstimulated CD8+ T cells sorted from spleen or lymph node cells, obtained before intestinal transplant. These receptors all stem from a human donor who received an intestinal transplant.

In DNA form, the CDR3 reads TGTGCCAGCAGCGCAGGGAACTCGAACACTGAAGCTTTCTTT. Translating gives CASSAGNSNTEAFF. The rearrangement uses TRBV6-5 and TRBJ1-1, with D possibly matching TRBD1 (5 bases). The CDR3 totals 14 residues. Germline V gives CDR1 MNHEY, CDR2 SVGAGI. V lost 6 bases and J 1 base, leaving 12 bases between the germline ends.

The CDR3 coding sequence is TGCGCCAGCAGCCAAGCGGCCCGGGGGGTCAGAGAGACCCAGTACTTC. Amino acid sequence: CASSQAARGVRETQYF. The V call is TRBV4-3, the J call TRBJ2-5; 7 bases line up with TRBD2. There are 16 residues in the CDR3. The V segment lost 1 base and the J segment 4 bases; nucleotides outside the gene matches: 9. Per germline, CDR1 LGHNA and CDR2 YSLEER.

This clone was seen a single time. The chain combines TRBV15 with TRBJ2-1, with a weak D call TRBD2 (6 bases). Looked up from germline, CDR1 is LNHNV and CDR2 is YYDKDF (reference sequence). The CDR3 covers 14 residues. V lost 5 bases and J lost 8, with 16 bases in between. The CDR3 here is CATSGTRDFHEQFF. The CDR3 nucleotides read TGTGCCACCAGCGGGACCCGGGACTTCCATGAGCAGTTCTTC.

The chain is built from TRBV7-9 and TRBJ2-7; 8 bases agree with TRBD1. V shed 3 bases, J shed 2 bases, and the junction held 6 bases outside the gene matches. In germline, CDR1 is SEHNR, CDR2 FQNEAQ (reference sequence). The CDR3 is 15 residues long. The CDR3 loop reads CASSFGLQGAYEQYF. Written as DNA, the CDR3 is TGTGCCAGCAGCTTTGGGTTACAGGGGGCCTACGAGCAGTACTTC.

V and J are TRBV2 and TRBJ2-3, with a weak D call TRBD2 (6 bases). Trimming cost V 3 bases and J 2 bases, with 15 bases left between them. CDR1 and CDR2 from the germline V gene are SNHLY and FYNNEI. This CDR3 contains 16 residues. This CDR3 is CASSEGAGTYTDTQYF. CDR3 DNA sequence: TGTGCCAGCAGTGAGGGAGCGGGCACGTACACAGATACGCAGTATTTT.

The rearrangement uses TRBV28 and TRBJ1-6, with D possibly TRBD1 on 5 matching bases. From germline, CDR1 is MDHEN and CDR2 SYDVKM. V lost 8 bases, J lost 0 bases, and 14 bases lay in between. This CDR3 has 16 amino acids. CDR3 DNA: TGTGCCAGCCTACGCCCGGGGGTCTCCTATAATTCACCCCTCCACTTT. Protein product: CASLRPGVSYNSPLHF. The whole variable domain, remainder taken from reference TRBV28 and TRBJ1-6, is DVKVTQSSRYLVKRTGEKVFLECVQDMDHENMFWYRQDPGLGLRLIYFSYDVKMKEKGDIPEGYSVSREKKERFSLILESASTNQTSMYLCASLRPGVSYNSPLHFGNGTRLTVT.

The chain is built from TRBV10-2 and TRBJ1-2, with a tentative D call TRBD1 (5 bases). CDR3 length: 14 amino acids. Trimming cost V 6 bases and J 8 bases, with 19 bases left between them. Germline CDR1 reads WSHSY; CDR2 reads SAAADI. As DNA, the CDR3 is TGCGCCAGCAGATCAGGGTTTTCTATCGAGGGCTACACCTTC. Amino acids: CASRSGFSIEGYTF.

The V gene is TRBV4-1, the J gene TRBJ1-1, with D tentatively TRBD1 (5 bases). The ends were cut back, 4 bases at V and 0 bases at J, with 9 bases in the middle. Germline V gene data show CDR1 as MGHRA and CDR2 as YSYEKL. This CDR3 has 14 residues. The CDR3 protein is CASSLKGMNTEAFF. The DNA of the CDR3 is TGCGCCAGCAGCCTCAAGGGGATGAACACTGAAGCTTTCTTT.

The chain employs TRBV7-9 and TRBJ2-5; 8 nucleotides match TRBD2. Unmatched junction bases numbered 5, after V lost 3 bases and J lost 5 bases. From germline, CDR1 is SEHNR and CDR2 FQNEAQ (reference sequence). This CDR3 is built from 14 residues. The CDR3 DNA reads TGTGCCAGCAGCTTCGGTAGCGGGGCGGAGACCCAGTACTTC. Amino acid sequence: CASSFGSGAETQYF. Supplemented by reference TRBV7-9 and TRBJ2-5, the full variable domain reads DTGVSQNPRHKITKRGQNVTFRCDPISEHNRLYWYRQTLGQGPEFLTYFQNEAQLEKSRLLSDRFSAERPKGSFSTLEIQRTEQGDSAMYLCASSFGSGAETQYFGPGTRLLVL.

This clone was recorded once. The rearrangement links TRBV14 to TRBJ1-5; D is undetermined. Germline values: CDR1 SGHDN, CDR2 FVKESK. The CDR3 extends over 15 amino acids. V was trimmed by 3 bases and J by 5 bases, leaving 14 bases between them. The CDR3 DNA reads as TGTGCCAGCAGCCAGAGGGAGTCGGGGTATCAGCCCCAGCATTTT. Its translation is CASSQRESGYQPQHF. The complete variable domain, with remaining parts taken from reference TRBV14 and TRBJ1-5, reads EAGVTQFPSHSVIEKGQTVTLRCDPISGHDNLYWYRRVMGKEIKFLLHFVKESKQDESGMPNNRFLAERTGGTYSTLKVQPAELEDSGVYFCASSQRESGYQPQHFGDGTRLSIL.

The J gene is TRBJ2-1, the V gene TRBV29-1; 7 bases align to TRBD1. Germline CDR1 and CDR2: SQVTM and ANQGSEA. Germline trimming cut 4 bases from V and 6 bases from J; bases unmatched to any gene: 9. The CDR3 totals 14 residues. The CDR3 bases are TGCAGCGTTGGTGGGCAGGGGGTTGGCAATGAGCAGTTCTTC. It specifies CSVGGQGVGNEQFF.

This chain connects TRBV11-2 to TRBJ2-5; 11 bases are shared with TRBD2. The V gene's germline CDR1 is SGHAT and CDR2 FQNNGV. This CDR3 region has 17 residues. Unmatched junction bases numbered 12, after V lost 4 bases and J lost 5 bases. CDR3 loop: CASSSLLAGDAPETQYF. The CDR3 coding sequence is TGTGCCAGCAGCTCTCTACTAGCGGGGGATGCACCGGAGACCCAGTACTTC.

V and J are TRBV30 and TRBJ2-5; D is unresolved. The V gene lost 0 bases and the J gene lost 5 bases, with 7 bases spanning the gap. The length of the CDR3 is 12 residues. Germline V gene lookup returns CDR1 GTSNPN and CDR2 SVGIG (reference sequence). CDR3 DNA: TGTGCCTGGAGTGTACTATCCGAGACCCAGTACTTC. Encoded protein: CAWSVLSETQYF.

Points on this clone: Germline and junction disagree at one end, which may indicate a read error. V and J are TRBV4-1 and TRBJ2-5, with D tentatively TRBD2 (5 bases). The CDR3 totals 17 residues. CDR1 is MGHRA and CDR2 is YSYEKL in the germline V gene. The CDR3 protein is CASSQVTQTGYQEAQYF. The CDR3 DNA reads as TGCGCCAGCAGCCAGGTGACCCAGACGGGGTACCAAGAGGCCCAGTACTTC.

On this clone: This specimen includes other DNA sequences encoding the same CDR3. The rearrangement joins TRBV15 to TRBJ1-2; 9 positions agree with TRBD1. Germline V gene data show CDR1 as LNHNV and CDR2 as YYDKDF (reference sequence). V trimming: 0 bases; J trimming: 8 bases; junction bases outside the gene matches: 7. CDR3 length: 15 residues. The CDR3 sequence: CATSRDRTGGDGYTF. Here the CDR3 DNA reads TGTGCCACCAGCAGAGATCGAACAGGGGGCGACGGCTACACCTTC.

This clone occurred once. The chain is built from TRBV7-6 and TRBJ1-5; D uncertain. Per germline, CDR1 SGHVS and CDR2 FNYEAQ. The CDR3 extends over 13 amino acids. Between the trimmed V and J ends, which lost 5 bases and 7 bases, there was a span of 12 bases. CDR3: CASSPGTGQPQHF. The CDR3 bases are TGTGCCAGCAGCCCCGGCACGGGGCAGCCCCAGCATTTT.

The chain recombines TRBV9 with TRBJ2-2, with TRBD2 identical over 8 bases. V lost 2 bases, J lost 5 bases, and 8 bases stayed unmatched. The germline gives CDR1 SGDLS, CDR2 YYNGEE. The CDR3 consists of 16 residues. CDR3 sequence (DNA): TGTGCCAGCAGCGTTTCTGGCGGGGGGCTGACCGGGGAGCTGTTTTTT. It codes for CASSVSGGGLTGELFF.

This rearrangement joins TRBV19 to TRBJ2-5; 9 bases agree with TRBD2. The CDR3 spans 14 residues. Losses at the gene ends were 8 bases for V and 1 base for J; bases not matched to a gene: 5. Germline CDR1 LNHDA, CDR2 SQIVND (reference sequence). In DNA, the CDR3 is TGTGCCAGTTCATGGCGGGAGGGCCAAGAGACCCAGTACTTC. Its protein product is CASSWREGQETQYF.

V is TRBV4-1 and J is TRBJ2-1, with 9 bases fitting TRBD2. Germline CDR1 MGHRA, CDR2 YSYEKL. Unmatched junction bases numbered 16, after V lost 6 bases and J lost 7 bases. CDR3 size: 17 residues. This CDR3 reads CASRTTPQAGGLNEQFF. Here the CDR3 DNA reads TGCGCCAGCAGAACAACCCCCCAGGCGGGAGGGTTGAATGAGCAGTTCTTC.

This chain connects TRBV7-2 to TRBJ2-2; maybe TRBD2 (5 bases). CDR3 size: 17 residues. The germline V gene has CDR1 SGHTA and CDR2 FQGNSA. V dropped 1 base and J dropped 3 bases, with 15 bases sitting between them. In nucleotides, the CDR3 is TGTGCCAGCAGCTTAGGCCTAGGGTTGGGAGACACCGGGGAGCTGTTTTTT. Amino acid sequence: CASSLGLGLGDTGELFF.

The V call is TRBV11-2, the J call TRBJ2-7, with 10 nucleotides matching TRBD2. This CDR3 is 17 amino acids long. Per germline, CDR1 SGHAT and CDR2 FQNNGV. After removal of 5 bases from V and 4 bases from J, the junction contained 14 bases not matched to a gene. The CDR3 DNA sequence: TGTGCCAGCAGCGCATATACCGGGACTAGCGACTGGTACGAGCAGTACTTC. Its translation is CASSAYTGTSDWYEQYF.

The V call is TRBV19, the J call TRBJ2-2; 10 bases line up with TRBD2. Unmatched junction bases numbered 1, after V lost 4 bases and J lost 2 bases. The V gene's germline CDR1 is LNHDA and CDR2 SQIVND (reference sequence). This CDR3 is built from 15 residues. The CDR3 sequence: CASSTSGGNTGELFF. Written as DNA, the CDR3 is TGTGCCAGTAGTACTAGCGGGGGAAACACCGGGGAGCTGTTTTTT.

The rearrangement links TRBV2 to TRBJ2-5; 12 bases fit TRBD1. The J call may be in error: the DNA end matches TRBJ2-7 better. The length of the CDR3 is 14 residues. Germline V gene data show CDR1 as SNHLY and CDR2 as FYNNEI. The CDR3 bases are TGTGCCAGCATCGCCGGGACAGGGGGCCACGAGCAGTACTTC. Protein product: CASIAGTGGHEQYF.

J is TRBJ1-6 and V is TRBV7-6; D call uncertain. Germline CDR1 and CDR2: SGHVS and FNYEAQ. V lost 1 base to trimming and J lost 7 bases, with 11 bases between them. The CDR3 runs 15 residues. The CDR3 region is CASSLDTSWNSPLHF. Written as DNA, the CDR3 is TGTGCCAGCAGCTTAGACACCTCCTGGAATTCACCCCTCCACTTT.